The next 14 T cell receptor beta chains were all read from a single sample in a study of blood T cell repertoires in COVID-19. Clones were sequenced by immunoSEQ multiplex PCR, and TCRdb holds only the in-frame ones, with some missing. The table records about 400,000 clones, about 90% of them present only once. Sequences were obtained from PBMCs or T cells enriched from blood (not recorded which). These TCRs come from a woman aged 25 to 45 who had recovered from COVID-19.

This chain joins TRBV7-9 and TRBJ2-1; D not resolved. CDR1 is SEHNR, CDR2 FQNEAQ, per germline (reference sequence). CDR3 length: 13 amino acids. Trimming removed 2 bases from V and 8 bases from J, with 10 bases in between. CDR3 amino acids: CASSLPLIHEQFF. The CDR3 nucleotides read TGTGCCAGCAGCTTACCTCTAATCCATGAGCAGTTCTTC. The whole variable domain, remainder taken from reference TRBV7-9 and TRBJ2-1, is DTGVSQNPRHKITKRGQNVTFRCDPISEHNRLYWYRQTLGQGPEFLTYFQNEAQLEKSRLLSDRFSAERPKGSFSTLEIQRTEQGDSAMYLCASSLPLIHEQFFGPGTRLTVL.

This chain links TRBV27 with TRBJ2-3, with 16 bases lining up with TRBD2. V gave up 5 bases and J gave up 5 bases; unmatched junction bases: 7. Germline V gene data show CDR1 as MNHEY and CDR2 as SMNVEV (reference sequence). CDR3 length: 17 residues. The CDR3 is CASSPGLAGGRVDTQYF. DNA for the CDR3: TGTGCCAGCAGTCCGGGACTAGCGGGGGGGCGGGTAGATACGCAGTATTTT.

This chain connects TRBV30 to TRBJ1-2; D may be TRBD1 (5 bases). Trimming pared 2 bases from V and 3 bases from J, leaving 10 bases between. The CDR3 is 13 amino acids. The germline CDR1 and CDR2 sequences are GTSNPN and SVGIG (reference sequence). The CDR3 DNA sequence: TGTGCCTGGAGTAGGGGCACCGACTATGGCTACACCTTC. It codes for CAWSRGTDYGYTF. Complete variable domain (other parts from reference TRBV30 and TRBJ1-2): SQTIHQWPATLVQPVGSPLSLECTVEGTSNPNLYWYRQAAGRGLQLLFYSVGIGQISSEVPQNLSASRPQDRQFILSSKKLLLSDSGFYLCAWSRGTDYGYTFGSGTRLTVV.

This rearrangement joins TRBV3-1 (or the pseudogene TRBV3-2) to TRBJ1-2; D is perhaps TRBD1 (6 bases). The CDR3 covers 16 residues. Germline V gene sequence: CDR1 LGHDT, CDR2 YNNKEL (reference sequence). Trimming stripped 4 bases from V and 8 bases from J, with 23 bases between. DNA for the CDR3: TGTGCCAGCAGCCTTACCCAGGCAGGGGTCGTGAACGGCTACACCTTC. This codes for CASSLTQAGVVNGYTF.

The V and J genes are TRBV7-9 and TRBJ1-2, with D maybe TRBD1 (6 bases). CDR1 is SEHNR and CDR2 is FQNEAQ in the germline V gene (reference sequence). Trimming left V 5 bases short and J 4 bases short, with 14 bases between. The CDR3 has 14 amino acids. This CDR3 reads CASSTVQGTYGYTF. For the CDR3, the DNA is TGTGCCAGCAGCACCGTACAGGGCACCTATGGCTACACCTTC.

The chain uses TRBV18 and TRBJ2-5; TRBD2 agrees at 8 bases. The CDR3 has 15 amino acids. Trimming took 0 bases from V and 5 from J; bases not matched to a gene: 5. In germline, CDR1 is KGHSH, CDR2 LQKENI. The CDR3 protein is CASSPPLAERETQYF. CDR3 sequence (DNA): TGTGCCAGCTCACCACCACTAGCGGAGAGGGAGACCCAGTACTTC.

The chain recombines TRBV5-5 with TRBJ1-5; TRBD1 agrees at 7 bases. This CDR3 has 15 residues. Germline V gene lookup returns CDR1 SGHKS and CDR2 YYEKEE (reference sequence). V trimming: 2 bases; J trimming: 3 bases; junction bases outside the gene matches: 5. This CDR3 is CASSFTTGTNQPQHF. CDR3 sequence (DNA): TGTGCCAGCAGCTTTACGACAGGGACCAATCAGCCCCAGCATTTT.

The gene calls are TRBV19 and TRBJ1-1; maybe TRBD1 (6 bases). This CDR3 is built from 12 residues. From germline, CDR1 is LNHDA and CDR2 SQIVND (reference sequence). Trimming cost V 10 bases and J 4 bases, with 13 bases left between them. This CDR3 reads CATRQGGTEAFF. In DNA, the CDR3 is TGTGCCACCAGACAAGGGGGCACTGAAGCTTTCTTT.

V gene TRBV19 combines with J gene TRBJ1-1; 12 positions agree with TRBD1. J gave up 4 bases and V 3 bases, and 9 bases lay outside the gene matches. CDR3 length equals 17 residues. CDR1 is LNHDA, CDR2 SQIVND, per germline (reference sequence). CDR3: CASSMGQGAGSRTEAFF. The CDR3 region has the DNA TGTGCCAGTAGTATGGGACAGGGGGCAGGTTCTCGCACTGAAGCTTTCTTT. Looking up the rest from reference TRBV19 and TRBJ1-1 gives the full variable domain: DGGITQSPKYLFRKEGQNVTLSCEQNLNHDAMYWYRQDPGQGLRLIYYSQIVNDFQKGDIAEGYSVSREKKESFPLTVTSAQKNPTAFYLCASSMGQGAGSRTEAFFGQGTRLTVV.

Written as DNA, the CDR3 is TGTGCCACCAGCAGACAGGGGGCTGGCACTGAAGCTTTCTTT. Translation: CATSRQGAGTEAFF. The chain employs TRBV15 and TRBJ1-1; 8 bases align to TRBD1. Germline V CDR1 and CDR2: LNHNV, YYDKDF (reference sequence). There are 14 residues in the CDR3. V was pared by 2 bases and J by 4 bases, with 3 bases of the junction left unmatched.

The chain uses TRBV7-9 and TRBJ1-2; 8 bases map to TRBD1. Trimming removed 2 bases from V and 2 bases from J; junction bases left unmatched: 13. This CDR3 contains 18 residues. CDR1 is SEHNR, CDR2 FQNEAQ, per germline (reference sequence). Here the CDR3 reads CASSLSAPEDRANYGYTF. The CDR3 DNA reads as TGTGCCAGCAGCTTATCGGCGCCCGAGGACAGGGCCAACTATGGCTACACCTTC.

The table lists this clone with a count of one. This chain joins TRBV7-6 and TRBJ2-1, with TRBD2 matching over 10 bases. Germline loops: CDR1 SGHVS, CDR2 FNYEAQ. The V segment lost 1 base and the J segment 6 bases; nucleotides outside the gene matches: 9. The CDR3 runs to 17 residues. CDR3 in amino acids: CASSLVSGAGGFNEQFF. CDR3 in DNA: TGTGCCAGCAGCTTAGTCTCCGGAGCGGGGGGGTTCAATGAGCAGTTCTTC.

CDR3 nucleotides: TGTGCCAGCAGCCCCGGGACACATTACACCGGGGAGCTGTTTTTT. This sequence encodes CASSPGTHYTGELFF. This rearrangement joins TRBV28 to TRBJ2-2; a possible D gene is TRBD1 (6 bases). The CDR3 runs to 15 residues. Between the trimmed V and J ends, which lost 6 bases and 3 bases, there was a span of 14 bases. The germline CDR1 and CDR2 sequences are MDHEN and SYDVKM.

The genes are TRBV3-1 (or the pseudogene TRBV3-2) and TRBJ1-5, with unresolved D. The CDR3 covers 14 residues. CDR1 and CDR2 (germline): LGHDT, YNNKEL (reference sequence). V lost 4 bases and J lost 1, with 8 bases in between. The CDR3 here is CASSRGPSNQPQHF. The CDR3 region has the DNA TGTGCCAGCAGCCGAGGGCCGAGCAATCAGCCCCAGCATTTT.